This T cell receptor (beta chain) is drawn from a study of PD-L1 blockade in urothelial cancer. Time point meaning: pretreatment peripheral blood. The V end lost 8 bases, the J end lost 3 bases, and 14 bases lay between the germline ends. The CDR3 has 13 residues. Germline V gives CDR1 MNHNS, CDR2 SASEGT. The method was immunoSEQ multiplex PCR; TCRdb's version includes in-frame clones alone and lacks a portion of them. Here the sample spans about 63,000 clones, about four fifths being singletons. This specimen consisted of PBMCs, obtained around atezolizumab (anti-PD-L1) treatment. This receptor was identified in a man aged 70-80 years with urothelial cancer. The chain joins TRBV6-1 to TRBJ2-7, with D perhaps TRBD2 (5 bases). The CDR3 is CASEGYTSYEQYF. DNA of the CDR3: TGTGCCAGCGAGGGATACACCAGCTACGAGCAGTACTTC.